This TCR beta chain came from a study of brain T cells in children with intractable seizures (dated by TCRdb to about 2021). The study in broad terms: A NanoString immunology panel was first used to screen resected brain tissue from about 54 pediatric epilepsy surgery cases for immune gene transcripts. Of the approximately twelve selected surgery cases, pre-surgery blood was also sequenced for eight, so four had brain tissue only.

Concerning this clone itself: Its binding antigen is unknown. No much larger clone is present one base from it, and per-base qualities are unavailable.

TCR beta chain sequences were generated from genomic DNA using the immunoSEQ assay. The source study handled its data this way. CDR3 sequences not starting with the conserved framework cysteine at position 104 were manually removed. Clonality was calculated as one minus the normalized Shannon's Diversity Index, with values ranging from 0 (maximal diversity) to 1 (oligoclonal). Chi-squared comparison-of-proportions tests were used to check whether the frequency of the same CDR3 differed between samples, for example brain versus blood. Public clonotypes were identified by searching immuneACCESS, and similarity to known antiviral clonotypes was assessed with the VDJdb browser. Imported from immuneACCESS, the table was reduced by TCRdb to in-frame sequences with V and J called. These copies leave out some clones; in studies compared against another copy, an unresolved V gene accounts for under half, and the cause of the remainder is not known. V and J calls and clone size are given by that table; D and trimming were obtained from the DNA. Across this sample there are around 340,000 clones, with over 90% seen only once. The top ten constitute 5% to 7% of the sample.

The meaning of the sample's time point label: blood from clinic visit 5 months post-surgery; TSC patient then seizure free. The surgery cases that showed the highest brain T cell transcript signatures were chosen for TCR beta chain sequencing of brain tissue, and of blood when it was available. Prior to surgery, the patients had been treated with at least one anti-epileptic drug. TCR-sequenced patients were children with drug-resistant epilepsy due to tuberous sclerosis complex, focal cortical dysplasia, Rasmussen encephalitis or hemimegalencephaly. Bulk genomic DNA was isolated from unsorted brain tissue and whole blood using the Monarch genomic DNA purification kit. The paper's findings and limits, for the study overall: Because sequencing depth was different between pre-surgery and post-surgery blood, clones absent from the pre-surgery sample may reflect undersampling. Viral specificity was inferred only from CDR3 sequence similarity, and patients' HCMV serostatus was unknown.

From a lookup of the germline V gene (reference sequence), CDR1 and CDR2 are SEHNR and FQNEAQ. The CDR3 starts with the cysteine, ends with the phenylalanine, and has 13 residues. Just the 39-base CDR3 DNA is kept, in frame starting at base 1. Here V drops 7 bases and J drops 1 base, and the junction holds 4 bases not matched to any gene. The sample in question was peripheral blood, obtained about 5 months after surgery. This receptor chain uses TRBV7-9 and TRBJ2-7; 7 bases in the junction line up with TRBD1. The clonotype comes from a boy under two years old with tuberous sclerosis and intractable seizures. The CDR3 is CASNGDSSYEQYF. Here is the DNA: TGTGCCAGCAATGGGGACAGTTCCTACGAGCAGTACTTC.